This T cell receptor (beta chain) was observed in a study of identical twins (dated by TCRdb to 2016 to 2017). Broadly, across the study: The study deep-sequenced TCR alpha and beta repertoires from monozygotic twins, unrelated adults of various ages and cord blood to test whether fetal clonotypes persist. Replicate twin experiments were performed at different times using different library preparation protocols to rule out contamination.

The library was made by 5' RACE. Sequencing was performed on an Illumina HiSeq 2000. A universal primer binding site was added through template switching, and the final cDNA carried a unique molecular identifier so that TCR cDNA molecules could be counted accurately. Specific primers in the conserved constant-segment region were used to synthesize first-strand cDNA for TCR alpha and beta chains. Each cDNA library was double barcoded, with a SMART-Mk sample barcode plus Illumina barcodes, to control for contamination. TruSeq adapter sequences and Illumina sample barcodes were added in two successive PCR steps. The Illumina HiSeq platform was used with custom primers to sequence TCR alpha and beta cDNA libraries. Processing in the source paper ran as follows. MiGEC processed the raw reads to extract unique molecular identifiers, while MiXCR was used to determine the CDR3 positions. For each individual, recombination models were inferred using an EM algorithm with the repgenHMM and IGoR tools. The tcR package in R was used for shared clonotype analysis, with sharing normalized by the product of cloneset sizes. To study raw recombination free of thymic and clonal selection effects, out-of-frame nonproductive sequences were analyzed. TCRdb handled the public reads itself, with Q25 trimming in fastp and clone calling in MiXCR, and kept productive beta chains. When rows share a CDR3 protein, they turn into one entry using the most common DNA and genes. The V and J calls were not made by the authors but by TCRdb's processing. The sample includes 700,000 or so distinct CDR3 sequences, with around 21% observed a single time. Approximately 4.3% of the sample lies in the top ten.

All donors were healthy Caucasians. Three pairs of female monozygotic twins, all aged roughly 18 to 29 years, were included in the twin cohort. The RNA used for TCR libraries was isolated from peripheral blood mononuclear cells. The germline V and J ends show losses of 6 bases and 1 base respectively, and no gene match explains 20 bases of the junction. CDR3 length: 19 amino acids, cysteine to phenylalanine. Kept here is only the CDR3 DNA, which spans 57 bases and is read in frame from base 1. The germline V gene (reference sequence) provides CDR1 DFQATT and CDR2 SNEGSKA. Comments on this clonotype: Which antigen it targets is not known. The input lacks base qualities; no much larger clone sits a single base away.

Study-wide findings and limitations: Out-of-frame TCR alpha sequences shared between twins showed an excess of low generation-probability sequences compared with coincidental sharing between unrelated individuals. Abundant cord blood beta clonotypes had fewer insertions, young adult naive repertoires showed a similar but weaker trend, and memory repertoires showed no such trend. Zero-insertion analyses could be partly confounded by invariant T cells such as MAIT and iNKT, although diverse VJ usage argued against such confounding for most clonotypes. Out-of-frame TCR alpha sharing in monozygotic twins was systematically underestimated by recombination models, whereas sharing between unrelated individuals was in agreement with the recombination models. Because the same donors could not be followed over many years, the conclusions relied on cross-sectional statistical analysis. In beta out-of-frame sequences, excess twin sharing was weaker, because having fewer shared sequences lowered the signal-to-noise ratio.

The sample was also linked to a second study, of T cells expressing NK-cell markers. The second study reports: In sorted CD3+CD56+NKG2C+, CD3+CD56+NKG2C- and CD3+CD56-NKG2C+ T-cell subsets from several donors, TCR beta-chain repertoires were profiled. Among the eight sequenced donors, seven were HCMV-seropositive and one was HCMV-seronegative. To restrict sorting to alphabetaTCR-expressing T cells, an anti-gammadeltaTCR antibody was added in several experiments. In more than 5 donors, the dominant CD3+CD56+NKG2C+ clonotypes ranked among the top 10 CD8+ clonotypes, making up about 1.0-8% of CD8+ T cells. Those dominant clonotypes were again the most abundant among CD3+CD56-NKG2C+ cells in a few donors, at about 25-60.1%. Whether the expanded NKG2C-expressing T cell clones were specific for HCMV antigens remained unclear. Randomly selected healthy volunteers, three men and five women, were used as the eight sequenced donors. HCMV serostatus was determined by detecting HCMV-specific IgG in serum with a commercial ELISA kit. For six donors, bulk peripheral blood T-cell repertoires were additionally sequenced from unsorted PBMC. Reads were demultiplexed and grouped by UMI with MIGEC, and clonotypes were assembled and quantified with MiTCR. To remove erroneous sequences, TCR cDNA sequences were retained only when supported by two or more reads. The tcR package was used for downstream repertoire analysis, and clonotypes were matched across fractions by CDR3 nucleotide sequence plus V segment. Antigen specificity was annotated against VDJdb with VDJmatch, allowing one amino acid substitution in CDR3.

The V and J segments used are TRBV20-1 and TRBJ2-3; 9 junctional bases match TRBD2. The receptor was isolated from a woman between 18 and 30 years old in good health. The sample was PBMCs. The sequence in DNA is TGCAGTGCCACGAGAAGGGGTAGCGGGAGTAGGCCTGGCACAGATACGCAGTATTTT. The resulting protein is CSATRRGSGSRPGTDTQYF.